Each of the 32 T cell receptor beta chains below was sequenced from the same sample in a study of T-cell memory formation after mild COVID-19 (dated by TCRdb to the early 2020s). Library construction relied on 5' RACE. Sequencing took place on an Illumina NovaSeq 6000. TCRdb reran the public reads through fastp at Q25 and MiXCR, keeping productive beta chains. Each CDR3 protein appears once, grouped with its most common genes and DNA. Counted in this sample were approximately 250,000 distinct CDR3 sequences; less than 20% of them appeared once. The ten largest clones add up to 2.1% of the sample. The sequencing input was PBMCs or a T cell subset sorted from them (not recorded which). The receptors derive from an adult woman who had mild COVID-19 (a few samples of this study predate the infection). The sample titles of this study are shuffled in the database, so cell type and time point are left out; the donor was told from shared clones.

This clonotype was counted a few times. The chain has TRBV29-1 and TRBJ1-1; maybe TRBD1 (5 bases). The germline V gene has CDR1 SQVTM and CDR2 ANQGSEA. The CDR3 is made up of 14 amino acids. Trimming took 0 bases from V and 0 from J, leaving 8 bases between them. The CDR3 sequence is CSVEDKGMNTEAFF. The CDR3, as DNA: TGCAGCGTTGAAGATAAGGGGATGAACACTGAAGCTTTCTTT.

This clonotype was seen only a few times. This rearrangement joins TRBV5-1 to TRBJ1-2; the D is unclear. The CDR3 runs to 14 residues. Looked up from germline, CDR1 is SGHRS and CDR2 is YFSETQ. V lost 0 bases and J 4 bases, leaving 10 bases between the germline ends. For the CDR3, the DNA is TGCGCCAGCAGCTTGGCCCAGGAATCCTATGGCTACACCTTC. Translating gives CASSLAQESYGYTF.

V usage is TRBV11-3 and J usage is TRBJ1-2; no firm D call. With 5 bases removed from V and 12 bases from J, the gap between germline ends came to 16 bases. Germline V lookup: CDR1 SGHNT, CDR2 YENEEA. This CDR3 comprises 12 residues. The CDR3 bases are TGTGCCAGCAGCCCGAGGAAGGACGGCCACACCTTC. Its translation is CASSPRKDGHTF.

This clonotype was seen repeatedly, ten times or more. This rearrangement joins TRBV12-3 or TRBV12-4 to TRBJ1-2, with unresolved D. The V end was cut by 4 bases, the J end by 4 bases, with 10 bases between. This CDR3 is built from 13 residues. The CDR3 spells CASSSPPSYGYTF. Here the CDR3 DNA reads TGTGCCAGCAGTTCCCCCCCTAGCTATGGCTACACCTTC.

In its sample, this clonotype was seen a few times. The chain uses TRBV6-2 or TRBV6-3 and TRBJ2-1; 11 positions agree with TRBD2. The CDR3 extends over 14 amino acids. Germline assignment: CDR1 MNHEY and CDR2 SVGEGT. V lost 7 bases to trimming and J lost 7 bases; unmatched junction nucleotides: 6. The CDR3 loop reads CASNTGTSGNEQFF. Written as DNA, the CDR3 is TGTGCCAGCAACACCGGGACTAGCGGTAATGAGCAGTTCTTC.

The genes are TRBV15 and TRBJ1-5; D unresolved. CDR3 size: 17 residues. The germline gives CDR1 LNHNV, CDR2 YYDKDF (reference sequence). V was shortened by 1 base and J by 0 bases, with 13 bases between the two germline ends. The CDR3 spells CATSRVFGKYSNQPQHF. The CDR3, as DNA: TGTGCCACCAGCAGAGTATTCGGCAAATATAGCAATCAGCCCCAGCATTTT.

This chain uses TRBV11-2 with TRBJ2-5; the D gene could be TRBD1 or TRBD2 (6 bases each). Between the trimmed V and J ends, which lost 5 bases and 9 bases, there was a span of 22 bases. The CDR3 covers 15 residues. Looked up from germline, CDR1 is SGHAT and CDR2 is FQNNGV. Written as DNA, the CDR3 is TGTGCCAGCAGCATACCCGCAACGGGGGCCCGGGCCCAGTACTTC. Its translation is CASSIPATGARAQYF.

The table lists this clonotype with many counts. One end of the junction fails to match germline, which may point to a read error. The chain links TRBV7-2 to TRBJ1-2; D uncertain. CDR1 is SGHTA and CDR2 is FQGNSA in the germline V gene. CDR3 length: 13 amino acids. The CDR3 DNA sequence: TGTGCCAGCAGCCCCGCGGCTAATTATGGCTACACCTTC. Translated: CASSPAANYGYTF.

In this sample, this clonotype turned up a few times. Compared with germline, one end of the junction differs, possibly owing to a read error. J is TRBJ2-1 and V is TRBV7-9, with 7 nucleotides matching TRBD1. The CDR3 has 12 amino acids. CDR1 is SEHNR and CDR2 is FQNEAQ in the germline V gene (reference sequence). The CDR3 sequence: CASSLGSGTVNF. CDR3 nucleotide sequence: TGTGCCAGCAGCTTAGGGTCGGGGACAGTTAACTTC.

CDR3 residues: CASSLVGIETQYF. CDR3 nucleotide sequence: TGCGCCAGCAGCTTGGTGGGGATCGAGACCCAGTACTTC. J is TRBJ2-5 and V is TRBV5-1; no clear D gene. Germline CDR1 and CDR2: SGHRS and YFSETQ. This CDR3 is 13 amino acids long. Between the trimmed V and J ends, which lost 0 bases and 5 bases, there was a span of 8 bases.

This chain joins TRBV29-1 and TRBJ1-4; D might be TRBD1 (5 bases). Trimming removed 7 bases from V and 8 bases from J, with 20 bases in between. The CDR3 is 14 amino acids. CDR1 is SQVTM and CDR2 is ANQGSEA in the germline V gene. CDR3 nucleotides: TGCAGCGCCGACCCCGACGGGGGGAGGGAAAAACTGTTTTTT. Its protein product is CSADPDGGREKLFF.

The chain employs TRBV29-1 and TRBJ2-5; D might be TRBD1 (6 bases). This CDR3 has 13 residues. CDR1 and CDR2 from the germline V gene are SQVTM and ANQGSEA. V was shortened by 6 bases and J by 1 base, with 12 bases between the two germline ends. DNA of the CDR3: TGCAGCGTCCGGACAGTACTCCAAGAGACCCAGTACTTC. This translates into CSVRTVLQETQYF.

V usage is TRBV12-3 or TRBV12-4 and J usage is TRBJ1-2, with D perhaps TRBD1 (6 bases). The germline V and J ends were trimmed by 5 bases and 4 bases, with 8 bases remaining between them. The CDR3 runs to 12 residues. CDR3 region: CASSPDSYGYTF. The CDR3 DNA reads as TGTGCCAGCAGTCCGGACAGCTATGGCTACACCTTC.

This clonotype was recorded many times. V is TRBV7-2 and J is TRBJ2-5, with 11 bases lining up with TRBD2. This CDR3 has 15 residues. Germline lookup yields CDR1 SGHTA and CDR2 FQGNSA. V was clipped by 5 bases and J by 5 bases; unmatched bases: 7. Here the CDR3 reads CASSRLAGSAETQYF. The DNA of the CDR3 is TGTGCCAGCAGCCGACTAGCGGGATCCGCGGAGACCCAGTACTTC. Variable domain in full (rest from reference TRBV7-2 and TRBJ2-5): GAGVSQSPSNKVTEKGKDVELRCDPISGHTALYWYRQSLGQGLEFLIYFQGNSAPDKSGLPSDRFSAERTGGSVSTLTIQRTQQEDSAVYLCASSRLAGSAETQYFGPGTRLLVL.

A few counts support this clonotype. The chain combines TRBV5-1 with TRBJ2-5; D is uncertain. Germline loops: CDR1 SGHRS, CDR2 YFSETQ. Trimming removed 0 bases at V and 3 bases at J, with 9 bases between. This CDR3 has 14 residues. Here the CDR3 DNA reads TGCGCCAGCAGCTTGGGTCCAAACGAAGAGACCCAGTACTTC. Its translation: CASSLGPNEETQYF. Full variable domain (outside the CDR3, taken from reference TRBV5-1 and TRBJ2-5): KAGVTQTPRYLIKTRGQQVTLSCSPISGHRSVSWYQQTPGQGLQFLFEYFSETQRNKGNFPGRFSGRQFSNSRSEMNVSTLELGDSALYLCASSLGPNEETQYFGPGTRLLVL.

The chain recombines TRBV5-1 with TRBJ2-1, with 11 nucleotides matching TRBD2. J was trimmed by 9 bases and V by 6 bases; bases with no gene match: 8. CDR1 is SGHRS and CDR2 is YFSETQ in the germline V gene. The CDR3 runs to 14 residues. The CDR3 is CASTVAGGPGEQFF. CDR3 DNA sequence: TGCGCCAGCACCGTAGCGGGAGGGCCGGGTGAGCAGTTCTTC.

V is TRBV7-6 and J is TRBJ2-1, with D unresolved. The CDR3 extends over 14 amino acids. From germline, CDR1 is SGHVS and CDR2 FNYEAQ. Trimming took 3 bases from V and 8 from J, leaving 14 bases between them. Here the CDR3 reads CASSFRTLRDEQFF. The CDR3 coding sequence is TGTGCCAGCAGCTTCCGGACCCTACGGGATGAGCAGTTCTTC.

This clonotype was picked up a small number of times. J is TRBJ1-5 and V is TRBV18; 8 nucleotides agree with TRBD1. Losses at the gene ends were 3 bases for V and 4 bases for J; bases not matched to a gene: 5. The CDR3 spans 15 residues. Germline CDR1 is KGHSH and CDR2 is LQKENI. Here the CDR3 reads CASSPRTGLNQPQHF. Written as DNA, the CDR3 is TGTGCCAGCTCACCCAGGACAGGGCTGAATCAGCCCCAGCATTTT.

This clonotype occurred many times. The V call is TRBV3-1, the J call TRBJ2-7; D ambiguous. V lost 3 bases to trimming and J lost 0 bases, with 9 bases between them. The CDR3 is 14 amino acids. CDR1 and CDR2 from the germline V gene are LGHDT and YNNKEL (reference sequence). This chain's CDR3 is CASSQLRNSYEQYF. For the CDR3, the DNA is TGTGCCAGCAGCCAGCTCCGAAACTCCTACGAGCAGTACTTC.

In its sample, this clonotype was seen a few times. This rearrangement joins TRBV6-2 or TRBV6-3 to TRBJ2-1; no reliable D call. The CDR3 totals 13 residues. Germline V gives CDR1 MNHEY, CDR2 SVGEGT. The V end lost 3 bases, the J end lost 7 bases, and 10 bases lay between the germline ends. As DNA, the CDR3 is TGTGCCAGCAGTTATACGGGTCAGAATGAGCAGTTCTTC. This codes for CASSYTGQNEQFF.

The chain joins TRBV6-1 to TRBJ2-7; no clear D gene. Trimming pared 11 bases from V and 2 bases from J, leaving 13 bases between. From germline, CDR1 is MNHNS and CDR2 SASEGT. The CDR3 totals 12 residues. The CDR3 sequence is CASGPGTYEQYF. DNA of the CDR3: TGTGCCTCCGGGCCTGGCACCTACGAGCAGTACTTC.

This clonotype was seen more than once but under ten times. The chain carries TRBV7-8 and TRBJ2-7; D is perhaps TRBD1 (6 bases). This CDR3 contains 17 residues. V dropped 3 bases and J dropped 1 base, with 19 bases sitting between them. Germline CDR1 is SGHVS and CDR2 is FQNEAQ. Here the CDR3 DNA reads TGTGCCAGCAGCTTCCTCTTTGGGTCAGGGGAGTCCTACGAGCAGTACTTC. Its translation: CASSFLFGSGESYEQYF. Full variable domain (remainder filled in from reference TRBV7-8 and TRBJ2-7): GAGVSQSPRYKVAKRGQDVALRCDPISGHVSLFWYQQALGQGPEFLTYFQNEAQLDKSGLPSDRFFAERPEGSVSTLKIQRTQQEDSAVYLCASSFLFGSGESYEQYFGPGTRLTVT.

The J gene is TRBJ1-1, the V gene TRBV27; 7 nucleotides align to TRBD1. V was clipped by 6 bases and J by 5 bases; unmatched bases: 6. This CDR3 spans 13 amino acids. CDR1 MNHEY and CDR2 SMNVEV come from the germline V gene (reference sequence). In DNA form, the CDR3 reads TGTGCCAGCAGAAGACAGGGTGGGACTGAAGCTTTCTTT. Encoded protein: CASRRQGGTEAFF.

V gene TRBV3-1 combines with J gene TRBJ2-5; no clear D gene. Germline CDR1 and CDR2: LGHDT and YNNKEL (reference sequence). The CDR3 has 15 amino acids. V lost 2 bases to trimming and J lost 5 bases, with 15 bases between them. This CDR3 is CASSQQNRIGETQYF. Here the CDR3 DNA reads TGTGCCAGCAGCCAACAAAACCGCATCGGGGAGACCCAGTACTTC.

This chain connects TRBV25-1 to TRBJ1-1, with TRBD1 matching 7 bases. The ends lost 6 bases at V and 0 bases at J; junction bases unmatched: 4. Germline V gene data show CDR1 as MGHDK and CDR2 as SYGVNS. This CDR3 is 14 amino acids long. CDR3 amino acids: CASRETGLNTEAFF. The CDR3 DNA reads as TGTGCCAGCAGAGAGACAGGGTTGAACACTGAAGCTTTCTTT.

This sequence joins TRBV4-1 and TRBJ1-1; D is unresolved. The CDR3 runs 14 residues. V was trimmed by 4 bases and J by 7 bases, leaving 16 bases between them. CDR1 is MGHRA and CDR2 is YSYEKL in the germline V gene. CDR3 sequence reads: CASSPWSKDGEAFF. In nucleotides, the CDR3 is TGCGCCAGCAGCCCTTGGAGCAAGGACGGTGAAGCTTTCTTT.

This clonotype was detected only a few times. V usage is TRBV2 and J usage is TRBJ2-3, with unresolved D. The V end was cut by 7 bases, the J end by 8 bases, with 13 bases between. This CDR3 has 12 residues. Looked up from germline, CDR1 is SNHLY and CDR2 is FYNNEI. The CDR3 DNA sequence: TGTGCCAGCAAGACCCTCTCGGGTACGCAGTATTTT. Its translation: CASKTLSGTQYF.

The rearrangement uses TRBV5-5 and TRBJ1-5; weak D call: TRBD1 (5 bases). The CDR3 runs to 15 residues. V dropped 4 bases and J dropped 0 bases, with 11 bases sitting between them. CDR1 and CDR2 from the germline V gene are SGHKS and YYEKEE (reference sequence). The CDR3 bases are TGTGCCAGCAGCGCCGGGGGGGGTAGCAATCAGCCCCAGCATTTT. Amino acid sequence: CASSAGGGSNQPQHF.

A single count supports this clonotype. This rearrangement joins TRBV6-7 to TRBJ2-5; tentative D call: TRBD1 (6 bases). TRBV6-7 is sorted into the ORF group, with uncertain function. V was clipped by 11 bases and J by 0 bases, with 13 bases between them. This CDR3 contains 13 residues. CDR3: CAGRQANQETQYF. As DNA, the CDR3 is TGTGCCGGTAGACAGGCCAACCAAGAGACCCAGTACTTC.

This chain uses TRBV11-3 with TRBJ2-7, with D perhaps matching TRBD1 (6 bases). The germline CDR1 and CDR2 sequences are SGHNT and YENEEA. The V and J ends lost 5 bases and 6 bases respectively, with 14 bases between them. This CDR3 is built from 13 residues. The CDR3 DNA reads TGTGCCAGCAGCGGCCGGACAGTTCCCGAGCAGTACTTC. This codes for CASSGRTVPEQYF.

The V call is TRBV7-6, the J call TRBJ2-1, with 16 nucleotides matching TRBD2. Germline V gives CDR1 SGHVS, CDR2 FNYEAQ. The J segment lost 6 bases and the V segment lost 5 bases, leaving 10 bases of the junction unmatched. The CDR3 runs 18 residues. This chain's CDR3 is CASSPRPGTSGGGNEQFF. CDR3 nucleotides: TGTGCCAGCAGCCCGCGTCCCGGGACTAGCGGGGGGGGCAATGAGCAGTTCTTC.

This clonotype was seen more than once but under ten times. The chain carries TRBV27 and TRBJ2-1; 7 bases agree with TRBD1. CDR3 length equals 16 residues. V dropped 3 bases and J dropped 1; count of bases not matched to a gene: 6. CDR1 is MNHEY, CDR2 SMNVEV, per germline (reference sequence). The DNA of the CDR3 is TGTGCCAGCAGTTTCCGCACAGGGGCGTCCTACAATGAGCAGTTCTTC. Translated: CASSFRTGASYNEQFF.